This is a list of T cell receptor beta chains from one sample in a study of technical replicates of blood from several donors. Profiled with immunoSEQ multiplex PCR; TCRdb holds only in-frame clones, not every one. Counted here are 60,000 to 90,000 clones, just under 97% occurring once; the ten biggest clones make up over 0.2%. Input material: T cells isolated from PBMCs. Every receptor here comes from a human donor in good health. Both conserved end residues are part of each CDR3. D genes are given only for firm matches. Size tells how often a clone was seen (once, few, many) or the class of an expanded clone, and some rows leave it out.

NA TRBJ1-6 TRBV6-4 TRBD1 TGTGCCAGCAGTGTCACCGGGACAGGTTATAATTCACCCCTCCACTTT CASSVTGTGYNSPLHF
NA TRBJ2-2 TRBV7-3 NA TGTGCCAGCAGCTATACAGGGTCCGGGGAGCTGTTTTTT CASSYTGSGELFF
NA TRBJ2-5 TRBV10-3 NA TGTGCCATCAGGACTCCTCTGGGGACCCAGTACTTC CAIRTPLGTQYF
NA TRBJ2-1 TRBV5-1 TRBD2 TGCGCCAGCAGCTTGGGGCTAGCGGGAGCCTACAATGAGCAGTTCTTC CASSLGLAGAYNEQFF
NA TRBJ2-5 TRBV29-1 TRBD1 TGCAGCGTCCGGACAGGGTCTTGGGAGACCCAGTACTTC CSVRTGSWETQYF
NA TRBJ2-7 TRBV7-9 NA TGTGCCAGCAGGGCCATCTACGAGCAGTACTTC CASRAIYEQYF
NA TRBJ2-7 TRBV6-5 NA TGTGCCAGCAGTGTCGGGGGCGAGCAGTACTTC CASSVGGEQYF
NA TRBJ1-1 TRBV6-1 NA TGTGCCAGCAGTGAAGTTTCCGGGGGGGACACTGAAGCTTTCTTT CASSEVSGGDTEAFF
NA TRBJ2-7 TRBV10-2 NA TGCGCCACTATGTTCGGGACCTACGAGCAGTACTTC CATMFGTYEQYF
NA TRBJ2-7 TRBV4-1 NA TGCGCCAGCAGCCAAGGGCGGGTATCCTACGAGCAGTACTTC CASSQGRVSYEQYF
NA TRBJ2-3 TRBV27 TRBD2 TGTGCCAGCAGTCAATGGGCGGGAGGGGGGACAGATACGCAGTATTTT CASSQWAGGGTDTQYF
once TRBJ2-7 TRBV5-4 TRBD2 TGTGCCAGCAGCCGGGGACTAGCGGCTTACGAGCAGTACTTC CASSRGLAAYEQYF
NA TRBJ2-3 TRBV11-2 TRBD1 TGTGCCAGCAGCTTCTGGACAGGGGAAGATACGCAGTATTTT CASSFWTGEDTQYF
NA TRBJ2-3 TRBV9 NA TGTGCCAGCAGCGTAGCCGCTGGCGGGACAGCAATCACAGATACGCAGTATTTT CASSVAAGGTAITDTQYF
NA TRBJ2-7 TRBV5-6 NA TGTGCCAGCAGCTTGGACAGGGTATGGACCTACGAGCAGTACTTC CASSLDRVWTYEQYF
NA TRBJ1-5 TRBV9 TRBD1 TGTGCCAGCAGCGGGACAGGGAATCAGCCCCAGCATTTT CASSGTGNQPQHF
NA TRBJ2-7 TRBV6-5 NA TGTGCCAGCACTTCGTCCTACGAGCAGTACTTC CASTSSYEQYF
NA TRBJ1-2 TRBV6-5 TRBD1 TGTGCCAGCACTGGGGACAGCTATGGCTACACCTTC CASTGDSYGYTF
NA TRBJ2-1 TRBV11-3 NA TGTGCCAGCAGCTTAGGAGGGGCAACACAGGGCTACAATGAGCAGTTCTTC CASSLGGATQGYNEQFF
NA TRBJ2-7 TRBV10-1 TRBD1 TGCGCCAGCAGTGGGGACAGGACCTACGAGCAGTACTTC CASSGDRTYEQYF
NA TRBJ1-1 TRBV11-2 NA TGTGCCAGCAGTTTGAGTACGAACACTGAAGCTTTCTTT CASSLSTNTEAFF
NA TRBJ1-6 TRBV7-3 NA TGTGCCAGCAGCGCACAGGGAGATCGGTCTTCACCCCTCCACTTT CASSAQGDRSSPLHF
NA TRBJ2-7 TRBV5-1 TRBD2 TGCGCCAGCAGCCCTTTCGCGGGGGGGGCCTACGAGCAGTACTTC CASSPFAGGAYEQYF
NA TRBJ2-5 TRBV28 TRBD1 TGTGCCAGCAGTTCAATGCCCGGACAGGGGGCAGGGGAGACCCAGTACTTC CASSSMPGQGAGETQYF
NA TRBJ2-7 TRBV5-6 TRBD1 TGTGCCAGCAGCTTGCGGGACAGGCCCTTCGGAGAGCAGTACTTC CASSLRDRPFGEQYF
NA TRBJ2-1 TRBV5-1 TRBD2 TGCGCCAGCAGCTTCCTGACTAGCGGGGGGTATGAGCAGTTCTTC CASSFLTSGGYEQFF
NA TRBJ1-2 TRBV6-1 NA TGTGCCAGCAGTGAGGGAGGCAGCTACTATGGCTACACCTTC CASSEGGSYYGYTF
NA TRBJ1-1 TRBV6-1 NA TGTGCCAGCCCCCCACCGGAGGGCCCCAAGGAAGCTTTCTTT CASPPPEGPKEAFF
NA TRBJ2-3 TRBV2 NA TGTGCCAGCAGTCCGGACAGAATCACAGATACGCAGTATTTT CASSPDRITDTQYF
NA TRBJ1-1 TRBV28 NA TGTGCCAGCAGTTATGGGGCGGCAGTGAGCACTGAAGCTTTCTTT CASSYGAAVSTEAFF
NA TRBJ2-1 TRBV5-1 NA TGCGCCAGCAGCTTGGCCAGTAGCGCCCCCACCTACTACAATGAGCAGTTCTTC CASSLASSAPTYYNEQFF
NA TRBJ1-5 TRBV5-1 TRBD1 TGCGCCAGCAGCTTCCGGACAGGGAATCAGCCCCAGCATTTT CASSFRTGNQPQHF
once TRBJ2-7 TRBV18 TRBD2 TGTGCCAGCTCACCGGCTAGCGGGAGGTACGAGCAGTACTTC CASSPASGRYEQYF
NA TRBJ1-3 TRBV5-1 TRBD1 TGCGCCAGCAGCTCCGGGACAGGGATTGGAAACACCATATATTTT CASSSGTGIGNTIYF
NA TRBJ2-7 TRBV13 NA TGTGCCAGCAGCCCTACTCCCCTTTCCGAGCAGTACTTC CASSPTPLSEQYF
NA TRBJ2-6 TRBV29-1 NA TGCAGCGTCCAAGAGCCCTCTGGGGCCAACGTCCTGACTTTC CSVQEPSGANVLTF
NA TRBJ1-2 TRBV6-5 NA TGTGCCAGCAGTTACTCGGTCGCGGGCCTGGTGTTGGGCTACACCTTC CASSYSVAGLVLGYTF
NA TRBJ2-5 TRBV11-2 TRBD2 TGTGCCAGCAGCATCGACTCCAGCGGGAGGGCCGGACGTGAGACCCAGTACTTC CASSIDSSGRAGRETQYF
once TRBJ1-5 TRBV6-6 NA TGTGCCAGCAGTTACGTGGGGAGTGATAGCAATCAGCCCCAGCATTTT CASSYVGSDSNQPQHF